This T cell receptor (beta chain) came from a study of shared clonotypes between healthy human individuals. Method: immunoSEQ multiplex PCR; TCRdb's copy keeps in-frame clones and lacks some. The sample shows approximately 2.1 million clones, just over 90% of them seen only once. Germline V gives CDR1 MDHEN, CDR2 SYDVKM. CDR3 length: 15 residues. The ends lost 6 bases at V and 4 bases at J; junction bases unmatched: 9. This TCR came from a young man in good health. Some clones in this sample may be carry-over from other donors' samples. The chain links TRBV28 to TRBJ1-1; 9 bases fit TRBD1. Sequencing was done on a sample of naive CD4+ T cells from PBMCs. As to subset: CD45RA+ positively selected. Here the CDR3 reads CASRSPTGGITEAFF. CDR3 DNA: TGTGCCAGCAGATCCCCAACAGGGGGCATCACTGAAGCTTTCTTT. Filled out from reference TRBV28 and TRBJ1-1, the complete variable domain reads DVKVTQSSRYLVKRTGEKVFLECVQDMDHENMFWYRQDPGLGLRLIYFSYDVKMKEKGDIPEGYSVSREKKERFSLILESASTNQTSMYLCASRSPTGGITEAFFGQGTRLTVV.